Listed here are 25 T cell receptor beta chains from one sample, sequenced in a study of cytomegalovirus exposure and HLA in healthy donors. It was with 60 Vbeta and 13 Jbeta primers that the PCR ran. The repertoire was sequenced with immunoSEQ multiplex PCR; TCRdb's copy has only in-frame clones and lacks some. The sample table sets out about 200,000 clones. Sequencing used PBMCs. All receptors derive from a man aged 25-45 years in good health and CMV-seronegative.

The V call is TRBV27, the J call TRBJ1-6; the D gene is possibly TRBD1 (6 bases). Germline-derived CDR1 and CDR2 are MNHEY and SMNVEV (reference sequence). Trimming took off 5 bases at V and 5 bases at J, with 16 bases between the two ends. The CDR3 contains 16 residues. CDR3 amino acids: CASSRGGQLNNSPLHF. In DNA, the CDR3 is TGTGCCAGCAGTCGGGGGGGGCAGCTTAATAATTCACCCCTCCACTTT.

This chain connects TRBV19 to TRBJ2-5; TRBD1 aligns across 8 bases. TRBJ2-7 explains the end of the DNA better; the J call may be wrong. This CDR3 spans 16 amino acids. CDR1 is LNHDA and CDR2 is SQIVND in the germline V gene (reference sequence). In DNA form, the CDR3 reads TGTGCCAGTAGTTCCGAAACCAGGGGGCCCCCCTACGAGCAGTACTTC. Translating it yields CASSSETRGPPYEQYF.

The chain's CDR3 is CASSRGIGQGGDTQYF. The CDR3 nucleotides are TGTGCCAGCAGCCGGGGGATCGGACAGGGAGGAGATACGCAGTATTTT. The chain joins TRBV7-7 to TRBJ2-3; TRBD1 matches at 8 bases. V lost 5 bases, J lost 5 bases, and 12 bases stayed unmatched. CDR3 length: 16 residues. Germline CDR1 SSHAT, CDR2 FNYEAQ (reference sequence).

The gene calls are TRBV4-1 and TRBJ1-1; D may be TRBD1 (6 bases). Trimming stripped 1 base from V and 1 base from J, with 10 bases between. The CDR3 is 15 residues long. Germline loops: CDR1 MGHRA, CDR2 YSYEKL. The CDR3 here is CASSQAATGNTEAFF. For the CDR3, the DNA is TGCGCCAGCAGCCAAGCTGCGACAGGGAACACTGAAGCTTTCTTT.

The V gene is TRBV9, the J gene TRBJ2-5, with 10 bases matching TRBD1. V trimming: 0 bases; J trimming: 4 bases; junction bases outside the gene matches: 6. From germline, CDR1 is SGDLS and CDR2 YYNGEE. The CDR3 runs 16 residues. CDR3 nucleotide sequence: TGTGCCAGCAGCGTAGAGCCGGGACAGGGGAGAGAGACCCAGTACTTC. It translates to CASSVEPGQGRETQYF.

V and J are TRBV11-3 and TRBJ1-2, with D unclear. The germline CDR1 and CDR2 sequences are SGHNT and YENEEA. V lost 2 bases and J lost 7, with 8 bases in between. The CDR3 totals 12 residues. The CDR3 sequence: CASSLNGGGYTF. The DNA for the CDR3 is TGTGCCAGCAGCTTAAACGGTGGTGGCTACACCTTC.

The genes are TRBV6-1 and TRBJ1-5; D is unclear. The length of the CDR3 is 14 residues. Trimming removed 6 bases at V and 4 bases at J, with 13 bases between. Germline assignment: CDR1 MNHNS and CDR2 SASEGT. The CDR3 coding sequence is TGTGCCAGCAGAGAGGGTTCGGGGAATCAGCCCCAGCATTTT. It translates to CASREGSGNQPQHF.

This chain's CDR3 is CASSLGAGVTDTQYF. The CDR3 DNA is TGCGCCAGCAGCCTGGGGGCAGGGGTTACAGATACGCAGTATTTT. This rearrangement joins TRBV4-1 to TRBJ2-3; weak D call: TRBD1 (6 bases). Trimming took 4 bases from V and 3 from J, leaving 14 bases between them. Germline CDR1 and CDR2: MGHRA and YSYEKL. The CDR3 covers 15 residues.

This chain uses TRBV19 with TRBJ2-1; 8 positions agree with TRBD2. The V segment lost 1 base and the J segment 2 bases; nucleotides outside the gene matches: 1. This CDR3 has 15 residues. The germline V gene has CDR1 LNHDA and CDR2 SQIVND (reference sequence). DNA for the CDR3: TGTGCCAGTAGTATAGCGGGGGGGACCTACAATGAGCAGTTCTTC. Its translation: CASSIAGGTYNEQFF.

The genes are TRBV4-1 and TRBJ1-1; 7 bases map to TRBD1. The CDR3 totals 14 residues. From germline, CDR1 is MGHRA and CDR2 YSYEKL. The junction had 5 bases not matched to a gene; V was cut back by 5 bases and J by 2 bases. The CDR3 bases are TGCGCCAGCAGCGTACGACAGGGAAACACTGAAGCTTTCTTT. Translated: CASSVRQGNTEAFF.

The chain is built from TRBV11-3 and TRBJ1-1, with D unclear. The germline CDR1 and CDR2 sequences are SGHNT and YENEEA. The CDR3 loop spans 15 amino acids. V dropped 2 bases and J dropped 0 bases, with 10 bases sitting between them. For the CDR3, the DNA is TGTGCCAGCAGCTTATCGCAGGTTTTGAACACTGAAGCTTTCTTT. Its protein is CASSLSQVLNTEAFF.

CDR3 loop: CSVLGLAGGGRGYNEQFF. The CDR3, as DNA: TGCAGCGTACTCGGACTAGCGGGAGGGGGGCGAGGCTACAATGAGCAGTTCTTC. V is TRBV29-1 and J is TRBJ2-1; 15 bases fit TRBD2. The CDR3 has 18 amino acids. Germline trimming cut 6 bases from V and 3 bases from J; bases unmatched to any gene: 12. Germline-derived CDR1 and CDR2 are SQVTM and ANQGSEA.

The chain couples TRBV28 to TRBJ2-5; 9 nucleotides line up with TRBD2. The V gene end was trimmed by 2 bases and the J gene end by 4 bases; junction bases not matched to a gene: 5. The CDR3 has 15 residues. Germline V gene sequence: CDR1 MDHEN, CDR2 SYDVKM. CDR3 sequence (DNA): TGTGCCAGCAGTTTAGGGCTAGCGGGACTAGAGACCCAGTACTTC. Translation: CASSLGLAGLETQYF.

The rearrangement links TRBV19 to TRBJ2-7; D perhaps matches TRBD1 (6 bases). CDR1 and CDR2 (germline): LNHDA, SQIVND (reference sequence). The CDR3 has 14 amino acids. V lost 0 bases to trimming and J lost 4 bases, with 10 bases between them. CDR3 loop: CASSIDARGYEQYF. As DNA, the CDR3 is TGTGCCAGTAGTATAGACGCCAGGGGATACGAGCAGTACTTC.

The V call is TRBV7-9, the J call TRBJ2-3; 7 bases align to TRBD2. This CDR3 has 15 amino acids. CDR1 is SEHNR and CDR2 is FQNEAQ in the germline V gene (reference sequence). V lost 5 bases, J lost 0 bases, and 5 bases stayed unmatched. CDR3 DNA: TGTGCCAGCAGCCGGACTAGGTTGAGCACAGATACGCAGTATTTT. Protein: CASSRTRLSTDTQYF.

This chain uses TRBV11-1 with TRBJ2-2, with no clear D. The germline V and J ends were trimmed by 4 bases and 10 bases, with 13 bases remaining between them. In germline, CDR1 is SGHAT, CDR2 FQDESV (reference sequence). This CDR3 is built from 13 residues. CDR3 sequence: CASSSHRSVELFF. For the CDR3, the DNA is TGTGCCAGCAGCTCGCATCGCTCAGTGGAGCTGTTTTTT.

The V gene is TRBV30, the J gene TRBJ2-1; 13 nucleotides line up with TRBD2. The CDR3 has 12 amino acids. Germline V gene lookup returns CDR1 GTSNPN and CDR2 SVGIG (reference sequence). J gave up 10 bases and V 8 bases, and 5 bases lay outside the gene matches. The chain's CDR3 is CAVTSGGAEQFF. CDR3 in DNA: TGTGCCGTTACTAGCGGGGGGGCAGAGCAGTTCTTC.

This chain joins TRBV6-6 and TRBJ2-1, with a weak D call TRBD1 (6 bases). V lost 2 bases, J lost 3 bases, and 11 bases lay in between. Germline V lookup: CDR1 MNHNY, CDR2 SVGAGI (reference sequence). This CDR3 spans 15 amino acids. CDR3 in amino acids: CASSYRQGYYNEQFF. CDR3 coding DNA: TGTGCCAGCAGTTACAGGCAGGGGTACTACAATGAGCAGTTCTTC.

The chain has TRBV30 and TRBJ2-3; weak D call: TRBD1 (7 bases). Germline V gives CDR1 GTSNPN, CDR2 SVGIG (reference sequence). Trimming removed 8 bases at V and 2 bases at J, with 23 bases between. CDR3 length equals 16 residues. The chain's CDR3 is CAREPTGALPTDTQYF. DNA of the CDR3: TGTGCCCGGGAGCCCACAGGGGCCCTCCCCACAGATACGCAGTATTTT.

As DNA, the CDR3 is TGTGCCAGCAGTTCTCGGACAGGGGGCTTTGATCAGCCCCAGCATTTT. This codes for CASSSRTGGFDQPQHF. This rearrangement joins TRBV28 to TRBJ1-5, with 11 bases matching TRBD1. This CDR3 has 16 residues. Per germline, CDR1 MDHEN and CDR2 SYDVKM. The V gene end was trimmed by 4 bases and the J gene end by 5 bases; junction bases not matched to a gene: 7.

The chain uses TRBV30 and TRBJ2-7; D not certain. The length of the CDR3 is 13 residues. Trimming left V 2 bases short and J 7 bases short, with 15 bases between. In germline, CDR1 is GTSNPN, CDR2 SVGIG (reference sequence). The DNA of the CDR3 is TGTGCCTGGAGTCCGGGTCCTCCTGGGGAGCAGTACTTC. Translating gives CAWSPGPPGEQYF.

The genes are TRBV10-2 and TRBJ2-7; no firm D call. Trimming stripped 4 bases from V and 1 base from J, with 8 bases between. The CDR3 has 13 amino acids. CDR1 is WSHSY and CDR2 is SAAADI in the germline V gene. The CDR3 here is CASSGVYSYEQYF. CDR3 in DNA: TGCGCCAGCAGTGGCGTTTATTCCTACGAGCAGTACTTC.

Notes on this clone: Mismatch with germline at one junction end may stem from a read error. The J gene is TRBJ1-2, the V gene TRBV28; TRBD1 might be the D (5 bases). Germline V gene data show CDR1 as MDHEN and CDR2 as SYDVKM. CDR3 length: 12 residues. CDR3 DNA: TGTGCCAGCAGTTTAATTCAGGGTAAACCATATTTC. It codes for CASSLIQGKPYF.

This chain connects TRBV30 to TRBJ2-5; D may be TRBD2 (5 bases). The CDR3 has 11 amino acids. Germline V gene sequence: CDR1 GTSNPN, CDR2 SVGIG (reference sequence). V was shortened by 1 base and J by 5 bases, with 5 bases between the two germline ends. CDR3 nucleotide sequence: TGTGCCTGGAGTGGGGAGGAGACCCAGTACTTC. It encodes CAWSGEETQYF.

The chain couples TRBV19 to TRBJ1-4, with D perhaps matching TRBD1 (5 bases). Trimming shortened V by 3 bases and J by 2 bases, and 13 bases separated the two germline ends. The CDR3 covers 16 residues. Per germline, CDR1 LNHDA and CDR2 SQIVND (reference sequence). The CDR3 reads CASSIRGGSTNEKLFF. The CDR3 coding sequence is TGTGCCAGTAGTATCCGGGGGGGATCGACTAATGAAAAACTGTTTTTT.